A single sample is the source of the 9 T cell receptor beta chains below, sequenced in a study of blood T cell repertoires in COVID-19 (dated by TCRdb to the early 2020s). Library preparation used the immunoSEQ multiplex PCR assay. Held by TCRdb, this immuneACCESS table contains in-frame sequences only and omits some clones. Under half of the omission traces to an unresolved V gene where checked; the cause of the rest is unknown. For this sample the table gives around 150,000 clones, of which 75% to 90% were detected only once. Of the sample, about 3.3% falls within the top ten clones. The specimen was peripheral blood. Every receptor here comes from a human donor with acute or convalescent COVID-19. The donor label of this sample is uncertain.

The chain's CDR3 is CASSQDGGQGSLSGTGELFF. The DNA for the CDR3 is TGCGCCAGCAGCCAAGATGGCGGACAGGGGAGTCTCAGTGGCACCGGGGAGCTGTTTTTT. The genes are TRBV4-1 and TRBJ2-2; TRBD1 matches at 9 bases. In germline, CDR1 is MGHRA, CDR2 YSYEKL. There are 20 residues in the CDR3. Trimming cost V 0 bases and J 4 bases; bases outside gene matches: 15.

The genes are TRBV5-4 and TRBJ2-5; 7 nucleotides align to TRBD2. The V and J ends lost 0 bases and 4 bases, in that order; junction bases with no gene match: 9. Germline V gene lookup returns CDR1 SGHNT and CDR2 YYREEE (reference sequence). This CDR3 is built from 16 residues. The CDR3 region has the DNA TGTGCCAGCAGCTTGGGAGGGACTAAGAGGGTAGAGACCCAGTACTTC. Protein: CASSLGGTKRVETQYF.

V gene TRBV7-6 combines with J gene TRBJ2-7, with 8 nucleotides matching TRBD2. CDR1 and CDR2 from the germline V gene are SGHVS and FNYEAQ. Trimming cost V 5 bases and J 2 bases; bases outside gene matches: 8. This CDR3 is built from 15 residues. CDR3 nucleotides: TGTGCCAGCAGCCCCCAGAACGGGGGGGCCTACGAGCAGTACTTC. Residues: CASSPQNGGAYEQYF. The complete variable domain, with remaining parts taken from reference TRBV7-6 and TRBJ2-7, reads GAGVSQSPRYKVTKRGQDVALRCDPISGHVSLYWYRQALGQGPEFLTYFNYEAQQDKSGLPNDRFSAERPEGSISTLTIQRTEQRDSAMYRCASSPQNGGAYEQYFGPGTRLTVT.

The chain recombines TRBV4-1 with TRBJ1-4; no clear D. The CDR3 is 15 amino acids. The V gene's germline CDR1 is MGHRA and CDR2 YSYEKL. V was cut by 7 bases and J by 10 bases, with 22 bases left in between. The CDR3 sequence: CASTVSEAQIGKLFF. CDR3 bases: TGCGCCAGCACCGTAAGTGAGGCCCAAATAGGAAAACTGTTTTTT.

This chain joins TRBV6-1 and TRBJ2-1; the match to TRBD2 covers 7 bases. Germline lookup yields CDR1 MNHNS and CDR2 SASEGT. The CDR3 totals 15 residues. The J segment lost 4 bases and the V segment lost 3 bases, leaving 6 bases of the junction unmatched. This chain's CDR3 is CASSDAGVGYNEQFF. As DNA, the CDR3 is TGTGCCAGCAGTGACGCGGGGGTCGGATACAATGAGCAGTTCTTC.

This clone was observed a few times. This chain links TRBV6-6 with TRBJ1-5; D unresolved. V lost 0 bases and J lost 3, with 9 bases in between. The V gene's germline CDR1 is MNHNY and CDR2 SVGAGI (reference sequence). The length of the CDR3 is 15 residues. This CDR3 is CASSYSNRDNQPQHF. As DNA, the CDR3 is TGTGCCAGCAGTTACTCGAACAGAGACAATCAGCCCCAGCATTTT.

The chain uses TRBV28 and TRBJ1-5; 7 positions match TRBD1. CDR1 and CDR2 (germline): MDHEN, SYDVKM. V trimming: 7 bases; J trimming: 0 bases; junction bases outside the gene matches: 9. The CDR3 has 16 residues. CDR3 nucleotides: TGTGCCAGCACGCCCCGAGGGGGCTATAGCAATCAGCCCCAGCATTTT. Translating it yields CASTPRGGYSNQPQHF. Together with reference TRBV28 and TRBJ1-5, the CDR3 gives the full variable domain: DVKVTQSSRYLVKRTGEKVFLECVQDMDHENMFWYRQDPGLGLRLIYFSYDVKMKEKGDIPEGYSVSREKKERFSLILESASTNQTSMYLCASTPRGGYSNQPQHFGDGTRLSIL.

Here the CDR3 reads CASRTTGTETQYF. In DNA, the CDR3 is TGTGCCAGCAGGACGACAGGGACAGAGACCCAGTACTTC. The genes are TRBV6-5 and TRBJ2-5; 7 positions agree with TRBD1. Germline loops: CDR1 MNHEY, CDR2 SVGAGI. CDR3 length: 13 residues. V shed 6 bases and J 4 bases; nucleotides not matched to a gene: 5.

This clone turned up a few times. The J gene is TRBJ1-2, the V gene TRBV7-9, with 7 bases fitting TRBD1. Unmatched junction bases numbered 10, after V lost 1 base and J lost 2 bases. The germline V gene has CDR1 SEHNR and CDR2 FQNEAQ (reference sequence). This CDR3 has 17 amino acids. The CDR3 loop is CASSLDEWGQTNYGYTF. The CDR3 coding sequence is TGTGCCAGCAGCTTAGATGAATGGGGACAGACCAACTATGGCTACACCTTC. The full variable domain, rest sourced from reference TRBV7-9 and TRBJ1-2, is DTGVSQNPRHKITKRGQNVTFRCDPISEHNRLYWYRQTLGQGPEFLTYFQNEAQLEKSRLLSDRFSAERPKGSFSTLEIQRTEQGDSAMYLCASSLDEWGQTNYGYTFGSGTRLTVV.